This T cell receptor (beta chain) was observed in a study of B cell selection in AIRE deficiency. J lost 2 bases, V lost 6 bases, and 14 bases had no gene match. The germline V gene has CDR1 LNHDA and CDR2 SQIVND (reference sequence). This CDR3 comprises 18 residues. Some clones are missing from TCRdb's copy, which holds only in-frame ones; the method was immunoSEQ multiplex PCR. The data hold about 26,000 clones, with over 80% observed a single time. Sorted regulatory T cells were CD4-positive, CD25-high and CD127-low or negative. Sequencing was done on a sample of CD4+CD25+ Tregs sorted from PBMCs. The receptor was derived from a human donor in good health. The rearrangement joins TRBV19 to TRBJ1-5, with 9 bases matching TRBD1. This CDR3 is CASRTGTGNQVGNQPQHF. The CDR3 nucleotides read TGTGCCAGTAGGACCGGGACAGGGAACCAGGTCGGCAATCAGCCCCAGCATTTT.